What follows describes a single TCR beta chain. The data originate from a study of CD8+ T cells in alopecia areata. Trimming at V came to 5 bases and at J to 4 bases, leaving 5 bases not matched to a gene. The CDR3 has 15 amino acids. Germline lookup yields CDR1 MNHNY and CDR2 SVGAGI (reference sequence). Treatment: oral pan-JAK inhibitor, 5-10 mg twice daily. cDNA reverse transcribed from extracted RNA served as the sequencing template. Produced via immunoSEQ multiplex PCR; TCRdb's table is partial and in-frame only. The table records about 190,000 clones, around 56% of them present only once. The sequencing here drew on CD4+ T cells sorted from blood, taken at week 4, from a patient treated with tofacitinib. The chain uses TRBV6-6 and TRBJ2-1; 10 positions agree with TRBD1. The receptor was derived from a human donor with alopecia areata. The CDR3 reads CASSNRQGAYNEQFF. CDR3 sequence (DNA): TGTGCCAGCAGTAACCGACAGGGGGCGTACAATGAGCAGTTCTTC.